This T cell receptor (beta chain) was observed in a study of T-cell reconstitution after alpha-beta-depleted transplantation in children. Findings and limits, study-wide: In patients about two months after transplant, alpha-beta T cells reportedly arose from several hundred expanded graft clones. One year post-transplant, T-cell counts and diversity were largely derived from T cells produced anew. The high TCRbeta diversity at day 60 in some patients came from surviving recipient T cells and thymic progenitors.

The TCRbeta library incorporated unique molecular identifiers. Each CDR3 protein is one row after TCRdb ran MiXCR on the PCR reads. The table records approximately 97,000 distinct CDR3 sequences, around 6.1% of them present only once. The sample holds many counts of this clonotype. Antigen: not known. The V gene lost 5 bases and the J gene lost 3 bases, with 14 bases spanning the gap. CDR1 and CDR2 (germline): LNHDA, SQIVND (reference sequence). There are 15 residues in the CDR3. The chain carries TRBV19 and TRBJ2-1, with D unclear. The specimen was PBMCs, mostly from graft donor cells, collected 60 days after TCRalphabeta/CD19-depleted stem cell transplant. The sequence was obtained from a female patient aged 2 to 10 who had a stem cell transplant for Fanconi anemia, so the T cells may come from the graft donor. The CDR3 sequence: CASSLNPGHYNEQFF. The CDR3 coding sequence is TGTGCCAGTAGTCTTAACCCGGGCCACTACAATGAGCAGTTCTTC.